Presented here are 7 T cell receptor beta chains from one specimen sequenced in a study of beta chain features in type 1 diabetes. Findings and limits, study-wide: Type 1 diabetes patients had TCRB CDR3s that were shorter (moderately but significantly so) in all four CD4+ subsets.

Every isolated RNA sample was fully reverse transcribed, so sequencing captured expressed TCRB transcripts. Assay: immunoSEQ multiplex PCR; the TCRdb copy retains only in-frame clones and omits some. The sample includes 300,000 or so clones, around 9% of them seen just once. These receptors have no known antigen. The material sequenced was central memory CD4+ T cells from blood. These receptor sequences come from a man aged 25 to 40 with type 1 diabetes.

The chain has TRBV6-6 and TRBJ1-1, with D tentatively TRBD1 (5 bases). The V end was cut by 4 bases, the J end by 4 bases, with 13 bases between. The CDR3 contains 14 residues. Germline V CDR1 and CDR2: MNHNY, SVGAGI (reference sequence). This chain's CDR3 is CASSFTGTPTEAFF. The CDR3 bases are TGTGCCAGCAGTTTCACCGGGACGCCCACTGAAGCTTTCTTT.

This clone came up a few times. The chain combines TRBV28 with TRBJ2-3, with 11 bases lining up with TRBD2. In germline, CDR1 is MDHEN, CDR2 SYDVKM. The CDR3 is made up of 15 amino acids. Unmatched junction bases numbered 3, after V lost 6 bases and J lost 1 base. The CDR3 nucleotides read TGTGCCAGCAGCCAGACTAGCGGGGGCACAGATACGCAGTATTTT. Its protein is CASSQTSGGTDTQYF.

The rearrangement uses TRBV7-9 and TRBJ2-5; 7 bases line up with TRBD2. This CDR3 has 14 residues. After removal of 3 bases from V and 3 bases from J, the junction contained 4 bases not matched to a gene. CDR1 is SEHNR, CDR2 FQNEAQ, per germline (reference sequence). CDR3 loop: CASSFGGGKETQYF. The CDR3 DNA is TGTGCCAGCAGCTTCGGCGGGGGTAAAGAGACCCAGTACTTC.

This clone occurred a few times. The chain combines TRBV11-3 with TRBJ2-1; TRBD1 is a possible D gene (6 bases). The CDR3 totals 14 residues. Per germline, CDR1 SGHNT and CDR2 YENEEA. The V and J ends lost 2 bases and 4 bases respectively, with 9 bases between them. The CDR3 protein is CASSLSTGYNEQFF. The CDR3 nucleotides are TGTGCCAGCAGCTTATCGACAGGTTACAATGAGCAGTTCTTC.

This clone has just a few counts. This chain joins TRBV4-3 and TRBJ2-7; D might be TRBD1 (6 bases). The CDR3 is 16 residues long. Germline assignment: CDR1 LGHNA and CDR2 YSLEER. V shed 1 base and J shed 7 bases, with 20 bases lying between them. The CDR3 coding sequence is TGCGCCAGCAGCCAAGGCGTCGGCAGGGGCCAGCGAGAGCAGTACTTC. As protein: CASSQGVGRGQREQYF.

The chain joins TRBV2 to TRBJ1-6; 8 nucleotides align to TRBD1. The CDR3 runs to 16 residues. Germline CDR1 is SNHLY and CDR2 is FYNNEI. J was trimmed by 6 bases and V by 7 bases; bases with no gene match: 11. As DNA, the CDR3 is TGTGCCAGCACCATAATGACAGGGGACGGTAATTCACCCCTCCACTTT. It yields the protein CASTIMTGDGNSPLHF. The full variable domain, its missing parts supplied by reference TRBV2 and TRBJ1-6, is EPEVTQTPSHQVTQMGQEVILRCVPISNHLYFYWYRQILGQKVEFLVSFYNNEISEKSEIFDDQFSVERPDGSNFTLKIRSTKLEDSAMYFCASTIMTGDGNSPLHFGNGTRLTVT.

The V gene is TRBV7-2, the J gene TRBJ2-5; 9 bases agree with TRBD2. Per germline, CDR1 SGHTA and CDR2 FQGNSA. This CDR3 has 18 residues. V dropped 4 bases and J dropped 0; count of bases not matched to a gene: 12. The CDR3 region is CASSWTGLASPDQETQYF. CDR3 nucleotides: TGTGCCAGCAGCTGGACGGGACTAGCCTCTCCCGACCAAGAGACCCAGTACTTC.